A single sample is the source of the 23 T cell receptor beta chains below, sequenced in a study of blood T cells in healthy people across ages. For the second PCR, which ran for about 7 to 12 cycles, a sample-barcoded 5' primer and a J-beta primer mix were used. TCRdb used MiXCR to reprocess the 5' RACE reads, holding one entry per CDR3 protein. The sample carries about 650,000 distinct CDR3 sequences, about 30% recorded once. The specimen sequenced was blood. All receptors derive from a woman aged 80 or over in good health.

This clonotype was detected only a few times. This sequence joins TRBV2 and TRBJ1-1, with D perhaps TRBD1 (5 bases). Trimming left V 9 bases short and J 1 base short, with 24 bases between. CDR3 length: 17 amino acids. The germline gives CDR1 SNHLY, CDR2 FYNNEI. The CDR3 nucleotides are TGTGCCAGTAGAAGGGTTACGGGGACCGGGGGGAACACTGAAGCTTTCTTT. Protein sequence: CASRRVTGTGGNTEAFF.

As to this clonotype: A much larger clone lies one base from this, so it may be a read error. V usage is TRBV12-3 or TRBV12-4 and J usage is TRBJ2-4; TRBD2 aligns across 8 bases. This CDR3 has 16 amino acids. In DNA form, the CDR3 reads TGTGCCAGCAGTTTAGCGGGTCGGGGGGGCGTCTACGAGCAGGACTTC. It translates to CASSLAGRGGVYEQDF.

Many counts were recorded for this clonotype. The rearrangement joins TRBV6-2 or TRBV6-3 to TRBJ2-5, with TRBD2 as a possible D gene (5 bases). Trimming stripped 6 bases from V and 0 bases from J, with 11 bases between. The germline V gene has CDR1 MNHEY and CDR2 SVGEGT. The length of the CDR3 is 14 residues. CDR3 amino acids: CASSRGLNQETQYF. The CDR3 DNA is TGTGCCAGCAGCCGAGGGTTGAACCAAGAGACCCAGTACTTC.

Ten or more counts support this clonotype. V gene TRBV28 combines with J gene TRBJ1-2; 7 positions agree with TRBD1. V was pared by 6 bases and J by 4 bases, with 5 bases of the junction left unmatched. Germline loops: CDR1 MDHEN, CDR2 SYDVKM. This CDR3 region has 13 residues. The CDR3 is CASRGQTVYGYTF. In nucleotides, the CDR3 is TGTGCCAGCAGGGGACAGACAGTCTATGGCTACACCTTC.

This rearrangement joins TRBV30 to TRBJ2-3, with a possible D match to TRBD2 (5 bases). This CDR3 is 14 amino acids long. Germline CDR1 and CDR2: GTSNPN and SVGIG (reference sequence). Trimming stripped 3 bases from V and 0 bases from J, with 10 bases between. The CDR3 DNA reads TGTGCCTGGAGCGGGATAGCTAGCACAGATACGCAGTATTTT. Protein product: CAWSGIASTDTQYF.

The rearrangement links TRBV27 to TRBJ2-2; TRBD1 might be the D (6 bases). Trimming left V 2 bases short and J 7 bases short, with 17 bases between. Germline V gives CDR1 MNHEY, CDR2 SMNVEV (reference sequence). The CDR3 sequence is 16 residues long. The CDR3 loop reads CASSLIEQGMRGELFF. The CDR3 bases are TGTGCCAGCAGTTTAATTGAACAGGGTATGCGCGGGGAGCTGTTTTTT.

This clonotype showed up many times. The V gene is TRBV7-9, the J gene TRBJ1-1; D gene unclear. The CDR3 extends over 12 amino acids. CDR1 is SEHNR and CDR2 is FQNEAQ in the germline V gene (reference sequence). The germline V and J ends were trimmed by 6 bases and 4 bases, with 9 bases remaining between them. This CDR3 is CASSFSGTEAFF. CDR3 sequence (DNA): TGTGCCAGCAGTTTCAGTGGCACTGAAGCTTTCTTT.

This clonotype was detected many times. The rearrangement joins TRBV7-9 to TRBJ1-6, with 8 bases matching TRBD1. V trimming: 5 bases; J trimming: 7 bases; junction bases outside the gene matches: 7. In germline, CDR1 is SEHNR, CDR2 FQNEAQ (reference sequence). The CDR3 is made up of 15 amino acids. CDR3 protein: CASSEPGQENSPLHF. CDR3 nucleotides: TGTGCCAGCAGCGAACCGGGACAGGAGAATTCACCCCTCCACTTT. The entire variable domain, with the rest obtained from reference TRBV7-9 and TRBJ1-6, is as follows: DTGVSQNPRHKITKRGQNVTFRCDPISEHNRLYWYRQTLGQGPEFLTYFQNEAQLEKSRLLSDRFSAERPKGSFSTLEIQRTEQGDSAMYLCASSEPGQENSPLHFGNGTRLTVT.

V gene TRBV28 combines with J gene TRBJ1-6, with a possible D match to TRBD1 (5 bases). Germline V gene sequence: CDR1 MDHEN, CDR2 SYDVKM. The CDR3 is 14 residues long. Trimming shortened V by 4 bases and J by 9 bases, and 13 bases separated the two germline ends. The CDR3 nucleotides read TGTGCCAGCAGTTCGATGCCAGGGTCTTCACCCCTCCACTTT. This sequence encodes CASSSMPGSSPLHF.

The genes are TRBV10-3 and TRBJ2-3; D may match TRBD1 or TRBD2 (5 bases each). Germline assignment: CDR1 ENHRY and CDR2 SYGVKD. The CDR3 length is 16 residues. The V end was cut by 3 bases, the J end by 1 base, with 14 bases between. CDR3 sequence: CAISDGTRPGTDTQYF. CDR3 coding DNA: TGTGCCATCAGTGATGGGACGCGCCCAGGCACAGATACGCAGTATTTT.

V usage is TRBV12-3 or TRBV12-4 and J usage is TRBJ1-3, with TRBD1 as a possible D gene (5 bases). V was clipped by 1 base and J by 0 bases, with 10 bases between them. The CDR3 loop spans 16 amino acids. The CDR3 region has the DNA TGTGCCAGCAGTTTAGACACAGGACCCTCTGGAAACACCATATATTTT. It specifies CASSLDTGPSGNTIYF.

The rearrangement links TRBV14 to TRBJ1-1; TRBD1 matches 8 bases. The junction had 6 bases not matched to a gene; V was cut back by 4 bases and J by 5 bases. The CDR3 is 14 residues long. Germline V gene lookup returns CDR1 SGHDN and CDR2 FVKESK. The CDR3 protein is CASSPQGGRTEAFF. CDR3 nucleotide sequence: TGTGCCAGCAGCCCACAGGGGGGAAGGACTGAAGCTTTCTTT. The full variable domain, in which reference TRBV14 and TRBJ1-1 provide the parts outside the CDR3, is EAGVTQFPSHSVIEKGQTVTLRCDPISGHDNLYWYRRVMGKEIKFLLHFVKESKQDESGMPNNRFLAERTGGTYSTLKVQPAELEDSGVYFCASSPQGGRTEAFFGQGTRLTVV.

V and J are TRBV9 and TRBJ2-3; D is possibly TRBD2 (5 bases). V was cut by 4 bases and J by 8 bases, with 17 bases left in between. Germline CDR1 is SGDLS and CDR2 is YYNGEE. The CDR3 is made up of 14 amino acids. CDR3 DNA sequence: TGTGCCAGCAGCCCCCCGCCGGGTCGGGGTACGCAGTATTTT. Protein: CASSPPPGRGTQYF.

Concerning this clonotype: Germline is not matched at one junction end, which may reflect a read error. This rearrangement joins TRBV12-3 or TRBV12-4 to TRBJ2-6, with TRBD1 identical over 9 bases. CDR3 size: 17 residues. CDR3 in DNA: TGTGCCAGCAGTTTAGACACAGGGGGCTCTGGGGCCAACGTCCGGACTTTC. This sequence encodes CASSLDTGGSGANVRTF.

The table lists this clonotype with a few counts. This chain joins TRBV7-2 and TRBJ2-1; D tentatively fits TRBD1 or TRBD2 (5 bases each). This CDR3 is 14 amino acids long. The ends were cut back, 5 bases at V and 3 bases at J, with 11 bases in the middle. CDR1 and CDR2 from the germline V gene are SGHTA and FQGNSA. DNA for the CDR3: TGTGCCAGCAGCCCGGGGCCGATCTACAATGAGCAGTTCTTC. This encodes CASSPGPIYNEQFF.

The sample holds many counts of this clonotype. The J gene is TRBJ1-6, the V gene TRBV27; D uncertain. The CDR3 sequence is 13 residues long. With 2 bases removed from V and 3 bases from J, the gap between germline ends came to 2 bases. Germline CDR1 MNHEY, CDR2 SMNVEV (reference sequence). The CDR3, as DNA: TGTGCCAGCAGTTTAATCTATAATTCACCCCTCCACTTT. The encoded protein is CASSLIYNSPLHF.

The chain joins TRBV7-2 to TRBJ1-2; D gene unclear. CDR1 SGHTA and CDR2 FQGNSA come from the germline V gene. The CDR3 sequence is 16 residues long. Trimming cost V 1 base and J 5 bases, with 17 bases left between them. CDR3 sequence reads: CASSLDSGSLGYGYTF. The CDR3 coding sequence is TGTGCCAGCAGCTTAGACTCGGGCAGCTTAGGGTATGGCTACACCTTC.

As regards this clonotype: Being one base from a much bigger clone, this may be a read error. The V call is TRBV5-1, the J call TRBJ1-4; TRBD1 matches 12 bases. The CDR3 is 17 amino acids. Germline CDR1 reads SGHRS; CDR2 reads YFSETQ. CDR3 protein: CASSAGDRGRGGEKRFF. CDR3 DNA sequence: TGCGCCAGCAGCGCCGGGGACAGGGGGCGCGGCGGTGAAAAACGGTTTTTT. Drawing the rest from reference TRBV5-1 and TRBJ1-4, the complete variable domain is KAGVTQTPRYLIKTRGQQVTLSCSPISGHRSVSWYQQTPGQGLQFLFEYFSETQRNKGNFPGRFSGRQFSNSRSEMNVSTLELGDSALYLCASSAGDRGRGGEKRFFGSGTQLSVL.

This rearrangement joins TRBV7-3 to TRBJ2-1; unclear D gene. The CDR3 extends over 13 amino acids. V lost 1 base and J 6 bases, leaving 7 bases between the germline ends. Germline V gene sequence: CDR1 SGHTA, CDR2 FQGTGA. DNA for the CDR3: TGTGCCAGCAGCTTAAGTCCTCTCAATGAGCAGTTCTTC. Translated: CASSLSPLNEQFF. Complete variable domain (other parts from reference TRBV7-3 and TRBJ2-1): GAGVSQTPSNKVTEKGKYVELRCDPISGHTALYWYRQSLGQGPEFLIYFQGTGAADDSGLPNDRFFAVRPEGSVSTLKIQRTERGDSAVYLCASSLSPLNEQFFGPGTRLTVL.

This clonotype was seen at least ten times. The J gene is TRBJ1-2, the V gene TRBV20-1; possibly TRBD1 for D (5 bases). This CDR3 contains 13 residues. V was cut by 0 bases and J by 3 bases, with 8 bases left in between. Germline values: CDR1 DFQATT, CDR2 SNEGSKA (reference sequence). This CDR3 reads CSAREGGDYGYTF. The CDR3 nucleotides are TGCAGTGCTAGAGAGGGGGGAGACTATGGCTACACCTTC.

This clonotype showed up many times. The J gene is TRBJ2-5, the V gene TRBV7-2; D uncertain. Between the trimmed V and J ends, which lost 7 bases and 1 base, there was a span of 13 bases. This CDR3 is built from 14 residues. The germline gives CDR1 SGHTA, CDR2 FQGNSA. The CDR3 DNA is TGTGCCAGCACTCCTGGGCCGGGCCAAGAGACCCAGTACTTC. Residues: CASTPGPGQETQYF.

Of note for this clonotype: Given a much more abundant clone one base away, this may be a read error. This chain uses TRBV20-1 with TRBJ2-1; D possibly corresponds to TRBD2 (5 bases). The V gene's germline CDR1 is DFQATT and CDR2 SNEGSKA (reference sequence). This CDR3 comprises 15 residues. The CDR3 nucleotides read TGCAGTGCCCCGGACTCCTCTTTACTCTACAATGTGCAGTTCTTC. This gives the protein CSAPDSSLLYNVQFF.

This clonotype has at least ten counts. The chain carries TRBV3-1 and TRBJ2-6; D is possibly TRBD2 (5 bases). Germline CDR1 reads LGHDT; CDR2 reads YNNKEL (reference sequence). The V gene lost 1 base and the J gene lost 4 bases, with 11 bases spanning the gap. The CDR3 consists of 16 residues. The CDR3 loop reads CASSQATGRGANVLTF. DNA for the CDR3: TGTGCCAGCAGCCAAGCGACGGGGAGAGGGGCCAACGTCCTGACTTTC.